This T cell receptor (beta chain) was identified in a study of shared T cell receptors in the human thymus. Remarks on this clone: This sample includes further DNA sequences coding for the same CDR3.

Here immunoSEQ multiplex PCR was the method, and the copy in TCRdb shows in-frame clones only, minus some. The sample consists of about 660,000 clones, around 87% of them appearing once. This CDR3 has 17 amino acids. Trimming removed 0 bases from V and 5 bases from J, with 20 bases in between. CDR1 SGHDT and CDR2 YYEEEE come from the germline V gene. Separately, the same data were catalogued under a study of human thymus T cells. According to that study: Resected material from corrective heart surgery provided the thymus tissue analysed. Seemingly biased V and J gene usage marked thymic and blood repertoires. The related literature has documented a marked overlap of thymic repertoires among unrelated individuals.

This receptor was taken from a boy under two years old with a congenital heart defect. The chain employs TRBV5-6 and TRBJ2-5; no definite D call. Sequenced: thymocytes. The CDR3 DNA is TGTGCCAGCAGCTTGGGTCAGCAGGATGGGCTTCTGGAGACCCAGTACTTC. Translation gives CASSLGQQDGLLETQYF.